This paragraph covers one T cell receptor beta chain sequence. The antigen is undetermined. Here immunoSEQ multiplex PCR was the method, and the copy in TCRdb shows in-frame clones only, minus some. The sample has some 90,000 clones; over 75% are singletons. This sample is drawn from a study of T cell responses to AZD1222 COVID-19 vaccine. General study findings and limits: Every sample of the repertoires postdated the peak T cell response. Vaccination with two AZD1222 doses was followed by a rise in Spike-specific TCR breadth and depth. Targets within unmutated variant regions were reportedly found for nearly half of spike-specific TCRs. Females made up more of the donors, who were largely white British, and clonal diversity may have come out too low.

The CDR3 has 15 amino acids. The germline V gene encodes CDR1 MNHNY and CDR2 SVGAGI (reference sequence). With 6 bases removed from V and 0 bases from J, the gap between germline ends came to 12 bases. This chain connects TRBV6-6 to TRBJ1-5, with D perhaps TRBD1 (5 bases). This sample comprised peripheral blood, obtained on day 0 of AZD1222 vaccination. This TCR came from an adult in good health. The CDR3 region is CASRSTANSNQPQHF. The CDR3 DNA sequence: TGTGCCAGCAGGTCGACAGCGAATAGCAATCAGCCCCAGCATTTT.